Presented here are 24 T cell receptor beta chains from one specimen sequenced in a study of cytomegalovirus exposure and HLA in healthy donors. Assay: immunoSEQ multiplex PCR; the TCRdb copy retains only in-frame clones and omits some. The sample holds approximately 170,000 clones; about 89% are singletons and the top ten take around 3%. The sample taken for sequencing was PBMCs. All receptors come from a woman in her late teens or twenties in good health and CMV-seropositive.

The chain links TRBV11-2 to TRBJ1-4; tentative D call: TRBD1 (6 bases). This CDR3 has 17 amino acids. CDR1 and CDR2 from the germline V gene are SGHAT and FQNNGV. Between the trimmed V and J ends, which lost 5 bases and 0 bases, there was a span of 16 bases. CDR3 residues: CASSPRGGIATNEKLFF. The CDR3 region has the DNA TGTGCCAGCAGCCCCCGAGGGGGAATTGCAACTAATGAAAAACTGTTTTTT.

The rearrangement joins TRBV5-4 to TRBJ2-2; TRBD1 aligns across 9 bases. J was trimmed by 5 bases and V by 2 bases; bases with no gene match: 4. This CDR3 has 15 residues. CDR1 and CDR2 (germline): SGHNT, YYREEE (reference sequence). DNA for the CDR3: TGTGCCAGCAGCTTTACAGGGGGCGGTACCGGGGAGCTGTTTTTT. Its protein product is CASSFTGGGTGELFF.

V is TRBV5-4 and J is TRBJ2-7; TRBD2 is a possible D gene (6 bases). Germline CDR1 SGHNT, CDR2 YYREEE (reference sequence). Trimming shortened V by 4 bases and J by 4 bases, and 18 bases separated the two germline ends. The CDR3 length is 15 residues. CDR3 coding DNA: TGTGCCAGCAGCAGTGGGGGAGGTATGAGTTACGAGCAGTACTTC. This encodes CASSSGGGMSYEQYF. The variable domain in full, completed from reference TRBV5-4 and TRBJ2-7, reads ETGVTQSPTHLIKTRGQQVTLRCSSQSGHNTVSWYQQALGQGPQFIFQYYREEENGRGNFPPRFSGLQFPNYSSELNVNALELDDSALYLCASSSGGGMSYEQYFGPGTRLTVT.

The V and J genes are TRBV19 and TRBJ2-5; 9 nucleotides align to TRBD1. The CDR3 covers 16 residues. The J segment lost 9 bases and the V segment lost 3 bases, leaving 14 bases of the junction unmatched. Germline CDR1 is LNHDA and CDR2 is SQIVND (reference sequence). CDR3 in amino acids: CASSIITGGGGSAQYF. CDR3 coding DNA: TGTGCCAGTAGTATTATAACAGGGGGCGGTGGAAGTGCCCAGTACTTC.

The genes are TRBV5-6 and TRBJ2-3; D might be TRBD1 (5 bases). There are 13 residues in the CDR3. Germline V gene sequence: CDR1 SGHDT, CDR2 YYEEEE. V was shortened by 4 bases and J by 3 bases, with 9 bases between the two germline ends. The CDR3, as DNA: TGTGCCAGCAGCCATTCAGGGACAGATACGCAGTATTTT. Protein sequence: CASSHSGTDTQYF.

This CDR3 is CASSFDSPRRAFF. For the CDR3, the DNA is TGTGCCAGCAGCTTCGACTCCCCCCGTCGGGCTTTCTTT. The rearrangement joins TRBV7-2 to TRBJ1-1; no clear D gene. This CDR3 comprises 13 residues. From germline, CDR1 is SGHTA and CDR2 FQGNSA. The V and J ends lost 3 bases and 11 bases respectively, with 16 bases between them.

V is TRBV19 and J is TRBJ2-3; D is perhaps TRBD2 (6 bases). Between the trimmed V and J ends, which lost 6 bases and 6 bases, there was a span of 19 bases. The germline gives CDR1 LNHDA, CDR2 SQIVND (reference sequence). This CDR3 spans 15 amino acids. The DNA for the CDR3 is TGTGCCAGTAGAGCCGCGGGGTCTTCCCCCGATACGCAGTATTTT. Translation: CASRAAGSSPDTQYF.

The rearrangement joins TRBV15 to TRBJ2-2; possibly TRBD2 for D (6 bases). Germline-derived CDR1 and CDR2 are LNHNV and YYDKDF (reference sequence). The CDR3 loop spans 17 amino acids. V was clipped by 0 bases and J by 5 bases, with 16 bases between them. This chain's CDR3 is CATSRDPPGGRTGELFF. CDR3 DNA: TGTGCCACCAGCAGAGACCCCCCCGGAGGGAGAACCGGGGAGCTGTTTTTT.

This clone was seen a single time. The genes are TRBV9 and TRBJ1-3; D call uncertain. Trimming cost V 4 bases and J 4 bases, with 15 bases left between them. Germline CDR1 SGDLS, CDR2 YYNGEE. There are 15 residues in the CDR3. CDR3: CASSLRGIEGNTIYF. Written as DNA, the CDR3 is TGTGCCAGCAGCCTAAGAGGGATAGAAGGAAACACCATATATTTT.

The chain couples TRBV10-3 to TRBJ1-4; no clear D gene. CDR1 is ENHRY, CDR2 SYGVKD, per germline. Trimming left V 0 bases short and J 7 bases short, with 6 bases between. This CDR3 comprises 13 residues. The CDR3 loop is CAISESTVEKLFF. DNA for the CDR3: TGTGCCATCAGTGAGTCTACAGTTGAAAAACTGTTTTTT.

The V call is TRBV29-1, the J call TRBJ2-1; 11 positions agree with TRBD2. Germline V gene sequence: CDR1 SQVTM, CDR2 ANQGSEA. The CDR3 extends over 14 amino acids. Trimming at V came to 8 bases and at J to 7 bases, leaving 10 bases not matched to a gene. The CDR3 reads CSSYSGGAKNEQFF. For the CDR3, the DNA is TGCAGCTCGTATAGCGGGGGGGCCAAGAATGAGCAGTTCTTC.

This clone has only one observation. V and J are TRBV6-1 and TRBJ1-5; 8 nucleotides line up with TRBD1. The V segment lost 9 bases and the J segment 3 bases; nucleotides outside the gene matches: 10. There are 15 residues in the CDR3. CDR1 and CDR2 from the germline V gene are MNHNS and SASEGT. CDR3: CASLVGQGFNQPQHF. The DNA of the CDR3 is TGTGCCAGTCTGGTTGGACAGGGCTTCAATCAGCCCCAGCATTTT.

This clone has a handful of counts. This chain connects TRBV4-2 to TRBJ2-3; D unresolved. Per germline, CDR1 LGHNA and CDR2 YNFKEQ. The germline V and J ends were trimmed by 0 bases and 5 bases, with 9 bases remaining between them. This CDR3 comprises 14 residues. This CDR3 reads CASSQDSQEDTQYF. The DNA of the CDR3 is TGTGCCAGCAGCCAAGATTCCCAGGAAGATACGCAGTATTTT.

The rearrangement joins TRBV14 to TRBJ1-1, with 7 bases that match TRBD1. After removal of 1 base from V and 8 bases from J, the junction contained 7 bases not matched to a gene. In germline, CDR1 is SGHDN, CDR2 FVKESK. The CDR3 has 14 amino acids. The DNA for the CDR3 is TGTGCCAGCAGCCAAGTACAGGGGCTGGGAGAAGCTTTCTTT. Protein product: CASSQVQGLGEAFF.

The sample holds one count of this clone. The chain carries TRBV30 and TRBJ2-3; a weak D match, TRBD2 (7 bases). Germline lookup yields CDR1 GTSNPN and CDR2 SVGIG (reference sequence). The ends were cut back, 3 bases at V and 2 bases at J, with 15 bases in the middle. The CDR3 extends over 15 amino acids. The DNA for the CDR3 is TGTGCCTGGAGAGGGGGGGGACATTCCACAGATACGCAGTATTTT. Translated, it gives CAWRGGGHSTDTQYF.

As regards this clone: The junction differs from germline at one of its ends, possibly a read error. This CDR3 is CASSEWGDVPPHF. In DNA, the CDR3 is TGTGCCAGCAGTGAATGGGGGGACGTCCCCCCCCACTTC. The chain is built from TRBV25-1 and TRBJ2-7; TRBD2 is a possible D gene (6 bases). The CDR3 is 13 amino acids. CDR1 is MGHDK and CDR2 is SYGVNS in the germline V gene.

V usage is TRBV5-1 and J usage is TRBJ2-3; TRBD2 matches 9 bases. CDR1 and CDR2 from the germline V gene are SGHRS and YFSETQ. The CDR3 covers 16 residues. Germline trimming cut 1 base from V and 0 bases from J; bases unmatched to any gene: 3. The CDR3 nucleotides read TGCGCCAGCAGCTTGCCTAGCGGGATAAGCACAGATACGCAGTATTTT. Protein product: CASSLPSGISTDTQYF.

The rearrangement uses TRBV5-5 and TRBJ1-6, with 7 positions matching TRBD1. This CDR3 has 16 amino acids. The J segment lost 5 bases and the V segment lost 5 bases, leaving 10 bases of the junction unmatched. Germline V gene data show CDR1 as SGHKS and CDR2 as YYEKEE (reference sequence). CDR3 protein: CASRQAYRGHNSPLHF. In nucleotides, the CDR3 is TGTGCCAGCAGACAAGCGTACAGGGGCCATAATTCACCCCTCCACTTT.

This clone came up once. CDR3 coding DNA: TGTGCCAGCAGTCCCACACTAGCGGGAGTTTACGAGCAGTACTTC. It specifies CASSPTLAGVYEQYF. This rearrangement joins TRBV28 to TRBJ2-7; 11 bases align to TRBD2. The J segment lost 4 bases and the V segment lost 5 bases, leaving 7 bases of the junction unmatched. The germline V gene encodes CDR1 MDHEN and CDR2 SYDVKM. CDR3 length: 15 amino acids.

The rearrangement uses TRBV7-9 and TRBJ1-1, with 8 bases identical to TRBD1. The germline CDR1 and CDR2 sequences are SEHNR and FQNEAQ (reference sequence). There are 16 residues in the CDR3. After removal of 1 base from V and 4 bases from J, the junction contained 8 bases not matched to a gene. CDR3 sequence reads: CASSLGSGGAGTEAFF. The CDR3 nucleotides are TGTGCCAGCAGCTTAGGCTCAGGGGGCGCGGGCACTGAAGCTTTCTTT.

This chain uses TRBV4-2 with TRBJ1-5, with TRBD1 matching 7 bases. The CDR3 sequence is 15 residues long. The junction had 7 bases not matched to a gene; V was cut back by 1 base and J by 7 bases. Germline V gene data show CDR1 as LGHNA and CDR2 as YNFKEQ. The CDR3 here is CASSQGTGTGQPQHF. CDR3 nucleotide sequence: TGTGCCAGCAGCCAAGGGACAGGAACGGGCCAGCCCCAGCATTTT.

V gene TRBV27 combines with J gene TRBJ1-1, with D possibly matching TRBD1 (6 bases). Germline CDR1 MNHEY, CDR2 SMNVEV (reference sequence). Trimming stripped 5 bases from V and 3 bases from J, with 16 bases between. The CDR3 is made up of 15 amino acids. The CDR3 loop reads CASSGYREWDTEAFF. Written as DNA, the CDR3 is TGTGCCAGCAGTGGATACAGGGAGTGGGACACTGAAGCTTTCTTT.

The rearrangement uses TRBV2 and TRBJ1-5; no clear D. The CDR3 covers 15 residues. Germline values: CDR1 SNHLY, CDR2 FYNNEI. The V gene lost 1 base and the J gene lost 3 bases, with 10 bases spanning the gap. This CDR3 reads CASSEVQSLNQPQHF. The CDR3 DNA sequence: TGTGCCAGCAGTGAAGTACAGTCCCTCAATCAGCCCCAGCATTTT.

This rearrangement joins TRBV25-1 to TRBJ2-1, with 12 bases matching TRBD2. Germline lookup yields CDR1 MGHDK and CDR2 SYGVNS. This CDR3 is 16 amino acids long. V lost 0 bases to trimming and J lost 8 bases; unmatched junction nucleotides: 5. The CDR3 spells CASSEYLAGGMDEQFF. The CDR3 DNA sequence: TGTGCCAGCAGTGAATACCTAGCGGGAGGGATGGATGAGCAGTTCTTC. Drawing the rest from reference TRBV25-1 and TRBJ2-1, the complete variable domain is EADIYQTPRYLVIGTGKKITLECSQTMGHDKMYWYQQDPGMELHLIHYSYGVNSTEKGDLSSESTVSRIRTEHFPLTLESARPSHTSQYLCASSEYLAGGMDEQFFGPGTRLTVL.